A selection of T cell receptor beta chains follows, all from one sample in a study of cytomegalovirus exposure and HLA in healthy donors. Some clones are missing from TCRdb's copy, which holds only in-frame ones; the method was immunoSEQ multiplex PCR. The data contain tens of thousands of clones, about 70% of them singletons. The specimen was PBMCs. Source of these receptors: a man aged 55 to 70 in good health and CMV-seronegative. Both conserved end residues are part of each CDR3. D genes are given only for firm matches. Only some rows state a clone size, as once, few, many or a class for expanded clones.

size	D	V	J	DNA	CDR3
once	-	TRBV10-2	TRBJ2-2	TGCGCCAGCAGTGACGGACAGCCTATACCCTCCGCGAACACCGGGGAGCTGTTTTTT	CASSDGQPIPSANTGELFF
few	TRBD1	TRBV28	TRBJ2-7	TGTGCCAGCAGTTTAAGGGGCCGGGGGACAGGGTCTTCCTACGAGCAGTACTTC	CASSLRGRGTGSSYEQYF
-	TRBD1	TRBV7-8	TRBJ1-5	TGTGCCAGCAGCTTATCACCCAGAATGGGACAGGGAGGGCAGCCCCAGCATTTT	CASSLSPRMGQGGQPQHF
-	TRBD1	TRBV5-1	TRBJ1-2	TGCGCCAGCTCCCCCGCAGCGGACAGGGGCGCCCTTCAAGGCTACACCTTC	CASSPAADRGALQGYTF
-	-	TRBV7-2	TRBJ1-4	TGTGCCAGCAGCTTAGACGCTGGCCGGGCGGGAGAAAAACTGTTTTTT	CASSLDAGRAGEKLFF
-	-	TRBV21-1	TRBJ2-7	TGTGCCAGCAGCAAGTTTGTGGCCCTGGGACAGGGATACTACGAGCAGTACTTC	CASSKFVALGQGYYEQYF
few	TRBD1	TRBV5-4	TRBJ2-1	TGTGCCAGCAGCTTGAGGACAGGCTACAATGAGCAGTTCTTC	CASSLRTGYNEQFF
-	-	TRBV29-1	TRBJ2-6	TGCAGCGTCGACTTAAGCTCTGGGGCCAACGTCCTGACTTTC	CSVDLSSGANVLTF
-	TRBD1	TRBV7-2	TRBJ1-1	TGTGCCAGCAGCCCTAACAGGGGACCCACTGAAGCTTTCTTT	CASSPNRGPTEAFF
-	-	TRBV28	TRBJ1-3	TGTGCCACCACGGGGGGTGCGGTCCCTGGAAACACCATATATTTT	CATTGGAVPGNTIYF
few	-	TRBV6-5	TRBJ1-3	TGTGCCAGTCAATCTGGAAACACCATATATTTT	CASQSGNTIYF
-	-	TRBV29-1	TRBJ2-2	TGCAGCGTGGGGACACCGAACACCGGGGAGCTGTTTTTT	CSVGTPNTGELFF
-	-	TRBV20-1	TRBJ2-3	TGCAGTGCTAACAGGGATACGCAGTATTTT	CSANRDTQYF
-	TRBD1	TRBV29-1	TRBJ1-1	TGCAGCGTTGACACAGGGGTCACAACTGAAGCTTTCTTT	CSVDTGVTTEAFF
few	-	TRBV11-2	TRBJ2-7	TGTGCCAGCTCACACCTACTAGCTCGCTACGAGCAGTACTTC	CASSHLLARYEQYF
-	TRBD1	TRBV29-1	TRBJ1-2	TGCAGCGGCCGGACAGGGAACTATGGCTACACCTTC	CSGRTGNYGYTF
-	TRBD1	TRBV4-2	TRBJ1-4	TGTGCCAGCAGCCAAAGATCGGGGATCCGACAGGGCGAAAAACTGTTTTTT	CASSQRSGIRQGEKLFF